One T cell receptor (beta chain) is described in this entry. Its target is not known. The sample is drawn from a study of Ad26.COV2.S vaccination and SARS-CoV-2 variants. As for treatment: some 20 received Ad26.COV2.S at low or high dose, single or two shots; several received placebo; per-sample allocation not given. Samples came from day 63 after the first vaccine or placebo injection. Sequenced by immunoSEQ multiplex PCR; TCRdb stores in-frame clones only, minus some. The sample yields 350,000 to 450,000 clones, 83% seen once. This CDR3 is built from 14 residues. The germline V gene has CDR1 MNHEY and CDR2 SVGAGI. With 8 bases clipped from V and 6 bases from J, the junction kept 13 bases outside the gene matches. Findings of the study overall: From the TCR breadth and depth analyses, total T cell responses may have been underestimated. Recipients of vaccine and of placebo showed similar breadth of their non-spike TCR repertoires.

The TCR sequence derives from a person aged 18-60 years who received the Ad26.COV2.S COVID-19 vaccine or a placebo. The specimen comprised peripheral blood, sampled in a trial of Ad26.COV2.S vaccine versus placebo. This rearrangement joins TRBV6-5 to TRBJ2-7; TRBD1 aligns across 7 bases. The CDR3 DNA follows: TGTGCCAGCCAGAAAGGACAGGAATGGGGCGAGCAGTACTTC. It specifies CASQKGQEWGEQYF.